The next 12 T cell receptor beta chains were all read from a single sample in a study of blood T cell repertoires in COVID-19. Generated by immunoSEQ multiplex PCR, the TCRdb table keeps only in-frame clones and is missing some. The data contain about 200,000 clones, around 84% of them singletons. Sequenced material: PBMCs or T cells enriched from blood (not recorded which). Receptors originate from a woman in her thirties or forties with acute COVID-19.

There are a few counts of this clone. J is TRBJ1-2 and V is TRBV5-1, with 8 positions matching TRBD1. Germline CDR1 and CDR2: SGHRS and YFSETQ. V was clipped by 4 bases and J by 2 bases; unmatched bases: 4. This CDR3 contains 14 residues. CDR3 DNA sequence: TGCGCCAGCAGCGCGACAGGGGCCAACTATGGCTACACCTTC. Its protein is CASSATGANYGYTF.

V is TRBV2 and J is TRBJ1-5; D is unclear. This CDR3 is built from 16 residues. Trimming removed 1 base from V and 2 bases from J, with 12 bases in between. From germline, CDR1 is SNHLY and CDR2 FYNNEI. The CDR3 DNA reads TGTGCCAGCAGTGAAGGGGCGGGTGGGGGCAATCAGCCCCAGCATTTT. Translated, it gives CASSEGAGGGNQPQHF.

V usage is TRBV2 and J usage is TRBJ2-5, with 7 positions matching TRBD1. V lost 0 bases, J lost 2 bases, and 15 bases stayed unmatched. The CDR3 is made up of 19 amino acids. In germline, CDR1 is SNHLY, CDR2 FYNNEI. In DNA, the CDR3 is TGTGCCAGCAGTGAAGCGTATTGGGAACAGGGGCAGGGGCAAGAGACCCAGTACTTC. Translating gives CASSEAYWEQGQGQETQYF. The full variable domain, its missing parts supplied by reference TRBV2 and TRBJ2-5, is EPEVTQTPSHQVTQMGQEVILRCVPISNHLYFYWYRQILGQKVEFLVSFYNNEISEKSEIFDDQFSVERPDGSNFTLKIRSTKLEDSAMYFCASSEAYWEQGQGQETQYFGPGTRLLVL.

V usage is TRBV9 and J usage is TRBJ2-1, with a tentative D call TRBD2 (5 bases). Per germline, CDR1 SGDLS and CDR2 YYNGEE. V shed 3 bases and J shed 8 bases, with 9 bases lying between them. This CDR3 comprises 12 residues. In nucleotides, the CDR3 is TGTGCCAGCAGCGCCCGGCGGGATGAGCAGTTCTTC. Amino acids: CASSARRDEQFF.

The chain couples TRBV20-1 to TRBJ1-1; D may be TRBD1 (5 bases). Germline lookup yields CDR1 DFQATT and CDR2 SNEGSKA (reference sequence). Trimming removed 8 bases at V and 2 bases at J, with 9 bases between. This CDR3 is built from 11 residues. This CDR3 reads CSQQGNTEAFF. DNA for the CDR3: TGCAGTCAGCAGGGAAACACTGAAGCTTTCTTT.

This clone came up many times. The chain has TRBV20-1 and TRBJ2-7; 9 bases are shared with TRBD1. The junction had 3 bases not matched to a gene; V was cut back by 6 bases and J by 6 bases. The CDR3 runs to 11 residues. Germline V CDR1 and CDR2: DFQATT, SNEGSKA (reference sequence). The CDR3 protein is CSARTGVEQYF. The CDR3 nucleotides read TGCAGTGCGCGGACAGGGGTCGAGCAGTACTTC.

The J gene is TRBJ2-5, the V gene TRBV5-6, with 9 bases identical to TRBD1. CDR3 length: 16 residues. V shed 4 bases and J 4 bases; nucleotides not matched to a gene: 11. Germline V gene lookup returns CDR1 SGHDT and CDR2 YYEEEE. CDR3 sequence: CASSIKTGGMGETQYF. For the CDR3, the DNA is TGTGCCAGCAGCATAAAGACAGGGGGGATGGGAGAGACCCAGTACTTC.

The CDR3: CASSEGWLAGGRQETQYF. The CDR3 nucleotides read TGTGCCAGCAGCGAGGGATGGCTAGCGGGGGGACGCCAAGAGACCCAGTACTTC. The chain carries TRBV9 and TRBJ2-5; 11 bases fit TRBD2. Germline V gene lookup returns CDR1 SGDLS and CDR2 YYNGEE. The CDR3 loop spans 18 amino acids. The trim removed 3 bases at V and 1 base at J, leaving 11 bases unmatched.

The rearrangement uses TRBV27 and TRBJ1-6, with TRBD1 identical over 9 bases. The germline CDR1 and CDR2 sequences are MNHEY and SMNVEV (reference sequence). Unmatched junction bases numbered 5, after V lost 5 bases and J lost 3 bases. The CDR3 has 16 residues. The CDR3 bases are TGTGCCAGCAGTCCCGGGACAGGGAACTATAATTCACCCCTCCACTTT. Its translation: CASSPGTGNYNSPLHF.

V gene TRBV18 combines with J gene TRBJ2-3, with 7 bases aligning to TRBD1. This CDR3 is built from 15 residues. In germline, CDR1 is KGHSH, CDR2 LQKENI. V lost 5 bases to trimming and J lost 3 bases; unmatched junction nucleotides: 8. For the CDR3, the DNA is TGTGCCAGCTCATCCCCCGGGACAGCTACAGATACGCAGTATTTT. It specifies CASSSPGTATDTQYF.

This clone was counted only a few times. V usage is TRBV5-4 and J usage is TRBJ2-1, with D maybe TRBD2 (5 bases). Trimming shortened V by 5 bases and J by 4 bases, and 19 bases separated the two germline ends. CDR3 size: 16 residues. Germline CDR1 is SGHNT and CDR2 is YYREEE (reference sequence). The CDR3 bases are TGTGCCAGCAGATATGACTCTAGCTGGGGTTACAATGAGCAGTTCTTC. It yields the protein CASRYDSSWGYNEQFF.

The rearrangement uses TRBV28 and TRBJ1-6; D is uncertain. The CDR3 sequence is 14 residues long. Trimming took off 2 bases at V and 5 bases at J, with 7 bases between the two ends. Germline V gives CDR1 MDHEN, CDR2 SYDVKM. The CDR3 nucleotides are TGTGCCAGCAGTTTAGTACAAAATAATTCACCCCTCCACTTT. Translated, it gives CASSLVQNNSPLHF.